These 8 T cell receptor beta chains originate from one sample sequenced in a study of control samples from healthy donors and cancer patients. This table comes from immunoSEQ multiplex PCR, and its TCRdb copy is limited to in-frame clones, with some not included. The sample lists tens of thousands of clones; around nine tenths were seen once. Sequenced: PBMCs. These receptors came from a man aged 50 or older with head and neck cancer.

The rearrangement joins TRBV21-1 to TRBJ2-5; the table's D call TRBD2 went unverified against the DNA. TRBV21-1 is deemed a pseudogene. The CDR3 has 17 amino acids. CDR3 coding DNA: TGTGCCAGCAGCAAGAGACTAGCGGGAGGGTCGGGAGAGACCCAGTACTTC. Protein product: CASSKRLAGGSGETQYF.

The CDR3 here is CASSDASLSDTGELFF. DNA of the CDR3: TGTGCCAGCAGTGACGCCAGTCTCTCGGACACCGGGGAGCTGTTTTTT. The chain employs TRBV2 and TRBJ2-2; no clear D. V lost 3 bases and J 3 bases, leaving 14 bases between the germline ends. CDR3 size: 16 residues. Germline V gene sequence: CDR1 SNHLY, CDR2 FYNNEI.

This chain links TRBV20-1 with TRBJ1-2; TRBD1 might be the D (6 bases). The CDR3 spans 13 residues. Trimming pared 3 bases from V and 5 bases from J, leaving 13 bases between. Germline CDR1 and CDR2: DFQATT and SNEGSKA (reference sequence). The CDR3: CSASLGQGYGYTF. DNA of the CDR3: TGCAGTGCTAGTCTGGGACAAGGTTATGGCTACACCTTC.

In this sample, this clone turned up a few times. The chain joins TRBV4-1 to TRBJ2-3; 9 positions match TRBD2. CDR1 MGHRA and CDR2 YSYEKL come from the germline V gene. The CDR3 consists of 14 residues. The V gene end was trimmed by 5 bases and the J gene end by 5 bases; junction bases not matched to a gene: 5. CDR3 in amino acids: CASSTAGGRDTQYF. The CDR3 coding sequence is TGCGCCAGCAGCACCGCGGGGGGGCGAGATACGCAGTATTTT.

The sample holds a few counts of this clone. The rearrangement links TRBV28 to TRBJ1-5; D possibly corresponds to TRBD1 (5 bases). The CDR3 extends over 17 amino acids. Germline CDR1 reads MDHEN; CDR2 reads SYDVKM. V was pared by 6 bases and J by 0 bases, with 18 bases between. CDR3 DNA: TGTGCCAGCAGAGAAGTCAGGGTCCCTTATAGCAATCAGCCCCAGCATTTT. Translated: CASREVRVPYSNQPQHF.

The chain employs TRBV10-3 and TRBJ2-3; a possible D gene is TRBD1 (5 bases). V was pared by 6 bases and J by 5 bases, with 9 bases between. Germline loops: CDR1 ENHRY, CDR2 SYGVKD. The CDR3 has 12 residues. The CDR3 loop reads CAIRDIEDTQYF. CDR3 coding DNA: TGTGCCATCAGGGACATAGAAGATACGCAGTATTTT.

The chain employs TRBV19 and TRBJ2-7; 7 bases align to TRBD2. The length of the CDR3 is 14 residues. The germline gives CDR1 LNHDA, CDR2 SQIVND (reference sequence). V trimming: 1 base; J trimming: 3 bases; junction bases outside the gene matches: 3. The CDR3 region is CASSIGGTNYEQYF. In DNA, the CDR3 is TGTGCCAGTAGTATAGGGGGGACTAACTACGAGCAGTACTTC. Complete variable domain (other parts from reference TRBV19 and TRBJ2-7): DGGITQSPKYLFRKEGQNVTLSCEQNLNHDAMYWYRQDPGQGLRLIYYSQIVNDFQKGDIAEGYSVSREKKESFPLTVTSAQKNPTAFYLCASSIGGTNYEQYFGPGTRLTVT.

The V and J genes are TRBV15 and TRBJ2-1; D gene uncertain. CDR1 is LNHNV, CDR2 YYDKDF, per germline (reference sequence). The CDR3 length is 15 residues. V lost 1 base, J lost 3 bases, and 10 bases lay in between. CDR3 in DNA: TGTGCCACCAGCAGAGTGGGCGAAGTCTACAATGAGCAGTTCTTC. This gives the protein CATSRVGEVYNEQFF.